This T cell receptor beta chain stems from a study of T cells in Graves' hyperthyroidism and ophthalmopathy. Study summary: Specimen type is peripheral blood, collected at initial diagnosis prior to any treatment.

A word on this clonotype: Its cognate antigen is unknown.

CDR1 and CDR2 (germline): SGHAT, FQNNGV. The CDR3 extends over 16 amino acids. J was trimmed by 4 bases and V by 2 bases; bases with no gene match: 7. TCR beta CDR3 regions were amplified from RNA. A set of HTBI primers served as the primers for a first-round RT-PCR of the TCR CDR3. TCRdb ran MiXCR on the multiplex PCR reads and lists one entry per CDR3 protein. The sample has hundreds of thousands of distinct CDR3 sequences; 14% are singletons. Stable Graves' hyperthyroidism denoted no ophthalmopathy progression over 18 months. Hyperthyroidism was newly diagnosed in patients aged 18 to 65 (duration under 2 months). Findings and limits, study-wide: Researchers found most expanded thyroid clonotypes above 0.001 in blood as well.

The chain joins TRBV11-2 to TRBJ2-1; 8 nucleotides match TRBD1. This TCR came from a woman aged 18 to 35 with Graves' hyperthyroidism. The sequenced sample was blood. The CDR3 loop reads CASSLFRGQGYNEQFF. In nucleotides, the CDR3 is TGTGCCAGCAGCTTATTTAGAGGACAGGGTTACAATGAGCAGTTCTTC.